Following are 27 T cell receptor beta chains from one sample sequenced in a study of tumor-infiltrating lymphocytes in primary liver carcinoma. Germline DNA was also extracted, and blood RNA derived from unsorted whole blood. The template, roughly 510 ng total RNA, yielded TCR beta cDNA made with a constant-region primer. Three nested multiplex PCR rounds, a slightly modified ARM-PCR method, built the TCR beta libraries. In the first two PCR rounds, TRBV1-TRBV30 forward primers were paired with a C-beta reverse primer, and each round lasted about 9 cycles. TCRdb called the multiplex PCR reads again in MiXCR, with one record for every CDR3 protein. The repertoire holds hundreds of thousands of distinct CDR3 sequences, with approximately 60% as singletons. Sequenced material: peripheral blood. The origin of the receptors is a man in his forties or fifties with primary liver carcinoma and hepatitis B virus infection.

With respect to this clonotype: One base away lies a much larger clone, so this may be a sequencing read error. The chain carries TRBV4-1 and TRBJ2-5; TRBD1 agrees at 9 bases. Germline lookup yields CDR1 MGHRA and CDR2 YSYEKL. This CDR3 has 15 residues. The CDR3 sequence: CTSSPRDRDQETQYF. CDR3 DNA: TGCACCAGCAGCCCCCGGGACAGGGATCAAGAGACCCAGTACTTC.

As for this clonotype: Relative to the germline gene, one junction end is altered; a read error may explain this. The rearrangement uses TRBV11-3 and TRBJ1-4, with 7 bases matching TRBD1. There are 16 residues in the CDR3. CDR1 is SGHNT, CDR2 YENEEA, per germline. This chain's CDR3 is CVSSFWTGATNEKLFF. As DNA, the CDR3 is TGTGTCAGCAGCTTTTGGACAGGTGCAACTAATGAAAAACTATTTTTT.

The chain is built from TRBV10-3 and TRBJ2-2, with 7 bases that match TRBD1. J lost 7 bases, V lost 2 bases, and 10 bases had no gene match. This CDR3 is 16 amino acids long. CDR1 and CDR2 (germline): ENHRY, SYGVKD. CDR3 sequence reads: CAISEGRGRTIGELFF. In DNA form, the CDR3 reads TGTGCCATCAGTGAGGGTAGGGGGCGTACCATCGGGGAGCTGTTTTTT.

Turning to this clonotype: A much larger clone is a single base away; this may be a read error. V and J are TRBV6-2 or TRBV6-3 and TRBJ2-7, with TRBD2 matching over 8 bases. Germline V gene lookup returns CDR1 MNHEY and CDR2 SVGEGT. The CDR3 contains 15 residues. As DNA, the CDR3 is TGTGCCTGCAGCCACGGGAGGGCCATTCAATACGAGCAGTACTTC. Its protein product is CACSHGRAIQYEQYF.

A remark on this clonotype: This may arise from a read error, as a much more abundant clone is one base away. The rearrangement links TRBV12-3 or TRBV12-4 to TRBJ2-7; TRBD2 aligns across 12 bases. This CDR3 comprises 14 residues. The CDR3 bases are TGTGCCCGCAGTTTCGTGACTAGCGGGAGCGAGCAGTACTTC. Amino acid sequence: CARSFVTSGSEQYF.

This clonotype has only a few counts. The rearrangement links TRBV2 to TRBJ1-1; TRBD1 is a possible D gene (5 bases). The CDR3 extends over 14 amino acids. The germline gives CDR1 SNHLY, CDR2 FYNNEI. V was cut by 1 base and J by 5 bases, with 11 bases left in between. This chain's CDR3 is CASSEGGRGTEAFF. The DNA of the CDR3 is TGTGCCAGCAGTGAAGGCGGTAGGGGAACTGAAGCTTTCTTT.

As concerns this clonotype: Compared with germline, one end of the junction differs, possibly owing to a read error. This chain connects TRBV5-5 to TRBJ2-7; D gene ambiguous. CDR1 SGHKS and CDR2 YYEKEE come from the germline V gene (reference sequence). CDR3 length equals 17 residues. The DNA for the CDR3 is TGTGCCAGCAGCTTGCAGGCCCTGGGTGTGTCCTCCTACGAGCAGTGCTTC. Its translation is CASSLQALGVSSYEQCF.

V usage is TRBV2 and J usage is TRBJ1-2; D call uncertain. The CDR3 length is 14 residues. Trimming left V 4 bases short and J 3 bases short, with 12 bases between. The germline CDR1 and CDR2 sequences are SNHLY and FYNNEI. The DNA for the CDR3 is TGTGCCAGCAGTGCGGGGAGGGTCGACTATGGCTACACCTTC. Translating gives CASSAGRVDYGYTF.

A single count supports this clonotype. Here the CDR3 omits its conserved ending phenylalanine or tryptophan, so a read error is the likely source. The chain recombines TRBV6-1 with TRBJ2-1, with D possibly TRBD2 on 5 matching bases. The germline V and J ends were trimmed by 5 bases and 1 base, with 12 bases remaining between them. The CDR3 contains 15 residues. Germline V gene data show CDR1 as MNHNS and CDR2 as SASEGT. Here the CDR3 reads CASSTARRSYNEQFV. The CDR3 DNA sequence: TGTGCCAGCAGTACCGCCAGGAGGTCCTACAATGAGCAGTTCGTC.

This clonotype has only a few counts. The CDR3 DNA is TGTGCCAGCAGATTAACGGGGGCAGATTCACCCCTCCACTTT. It specifies CASRLTGADSPLHF. This chain joins TRBV7-9 and TRBJ1-6; D is perhaps TRBD1 (6 bases). The CDR3 runs 14 residues. Germline loops: CDR1 SEHNR, CDR2 FQNEAQ (reference sequence). Between the trimmed V and J ends, which lost 6 bases and 8 bases, there was a span of 14 bases. Using reference TRBV7-9 and TRBJ1-6 for the parts outside the CDR3, the full variable domain is DTGVSQNPRHKITKRGQNVTFRCDPISEHNRLYWYRQTLGQGPEFLTYFQNEAQLEKSRLLSDRFSAERPKGSFSTLEIQRTEQGDSAMYLCASRLTGADSPLHFGNGTRLTVT.

Notes on this clonotype: An end of the junction does not agree with germline; a read error may underlie this. In DNA form, the CDR3 reads TGCAGCGTCGCCGAACTAGCGGGAATCGGTGAGCTGTTCTTC. It specifies CSVAELAGIGELFF. The rearrangement links TRBV29-1 to TRBJ2-1, with 10 nucleotides matching TRBD2. CDR3 length: 14 residues. CDR1 SQVTM and CDR2 ANQGSEA come from the germline V gene.

This clonotype appeared once. The junction shows a germline mismatch at one end, possibly a read error. The chain has TRBV6-1 and TRBJ2-3, with D perhaps given as TRBD1 or TRBD2 (7 bases each). Germline V gene data show CDR1 as MNHNS and CDR2 as SASEGT. The CDR3 is 16 amino acids. CDR3 loop: CASSDTPGGDTDMQYF. CDR3 nucleotide sequence: TGTGCCAGCAGCGATACCCCAGGGGGGGACACAGATATGCAGTATTTT.

Details on this clonotype: A clone one base away is much larger, so this may be a read error. The rearrangement uses TRBV4-2 and TRBJ2-7; D not certain. There are 14 residues in the CDR3. Germline lookup yields CDR1 LGHNA and CDR2 YNFKEQ. V lost 0 bases to trimming and J lost 3 bases, with 9 bases between them. DNA for the CDR3: TGTGCCAGCAGCCAAGATTTAGGGTTCTACGAGCAGTACTTC. Residues: CASSQDLGFYEQYF.

This clonotype has a count of ten or more. The chain is built from TRBV29-1 and TRBJ2-1, with 8 bases lining up with TRBD2. CDR1 and CDR2 from the germline V gene are SQVTM and ANQGSEA. The trim removed 6 bases at V and 5 bases at J, leaving 6 bases unmatched. The CDR3 has 13 residues. This CDR3 reads CSVGTRGHNEQFF. As DNA, the CDR3 is TGCAGCGTCGGGACTAGAGGCCACAATGAGCAGTTCTTC.

This clonotype was seen ten or more times. CDR3 in amino acids: CSVEESSDTQYF. In DNA form, the CDR3 reads TGCAGCGTTGAAGAGTCGTCAGATACGCAGTATTTT. The chain couples TRBV29-1 to TRBJ2-3, with unresolved D. There are 12 residues in the CDR3. Germline V lookup: CDR1 SQVTM, CDR2 ANQGSEA. Trimming took off 0 bases at V and 4 bases at J, with 5 bases between the two ends.

About this clonotype: One end of the junction does not line up with germline, which may come from a read error. This chain uses TRBV4-3 with TRBJ1-2; weak D call: TRBD1 (5 bases). CDR1 is LGHNA, CDR2 YSLEER, per germline. This CDR3 spans 14 amino acids. The CDR3 DNA sequence: TGTGCTAGCAGCCAAGAGGGCAGGGAAAATGGCTACACCTTC. It is translated as CASSQEGRENGYTF.

This clonotype was seen more than once but under ten times. V and J are TRBV12-3 or TRBV12-4 and TRBJ2-3, with 11 bases matching TRBD2. V shed 4 bases, J shed 2 bases, and the junction held 2 bases outside the gene matches. The length of the CDR3 is 15 residues. The DNA of the CDR3 is TGTGCCAGCAGTTCGGGACTAGCGGACACAGATACGCAGTATTTT. Translated, it gives CASSSGLADTDTQYF.

In the case of this clonotype: This clone may be a read error of a much larger clone one base away. This chain uses TRBV29-1 with TRBJ1-1; no firm D call. The CDR3 extends over 14 amino acids. Per the germline V gene, CDR1 is SQVTM and CDR2 is ANQGSEA. CDR3 in DNA: TGCAGCGCCAAAACAGCTCTCATGAACACTGGAGCTTTCTTT. Translating gives CSAKTALMNTGAFF.

This clonotype was detected only once. A much larger clone is a single base away; this may be a read error. V is TRBV12-3 or TRBV12-4 and J is TRBJ1-2; D is undetermined. This CDR3 region has 12 residues. CDR3 sequence (DNA): TGTGCCAGCAGTTTTGAGGGCTATGGCTTCACCTTC. Protein: CASSFEGYGFTF.

This clonotype occurred once. Since a much larger clone is just one base distant, this may be a read error. The chain has TRBV4-1 and TRBJ1-1; D not resolved. The germline V gene has CDR1 MGHRA and CDR2 YSYEKL. The CDR3 length is 14 residues. In DNA form, the CDR3 reads TGCGCCAACAGCCACCCGACGGGGAACACTGAAGCTTTCTTT. Protein product: CANSHPTGNTEAFF.

J is TRBJ2-3 and V is TRBV29-1; tentatively, D is TRBD2 (5 bases). V gave up 6 bases and J gave up 14 bases, with 30 bases separating them. The CDR3 spans 15 residues. Germline assignment: CDR1 SQVTM and CDR2 ANQGSEA. This CDR3 is CSVVWTGKSTDKRYF. Written as DNA, the CDR3 is TGCAGCGTGGTCTGGACGGGGAAGAGCACAGATAAGCGGTATTTT.

In the case of this clonotype: This sequence may be a read error, since a much larger clone differs from it by one base. The gene calls are TRBV12-3 or TRBV12-4 and TRBJ2-3; 7 bases fit TRBD1. This CDR3 region has 15 residues. The CDR3 DNA follows: TGTGCCAGCAGTCCGACAGGGTTAGGAACAGATGCGCAGTATTTT. This translates into CASSPTGLGTDAQYF.

The chain uses TRBV6-5 and TRBJ2-5, with D possibly being TRBD2 (5 bases). V lost 7 bases and J 8 bases, leaving 17 bases between the germline ends. Germline V gene lookup returns CDR1 MNHEY and CDR2 SVGAGI. The CDR3 contains 13 residues. The CDR3 nucleotides read TGTGCCAGCACCCCGAGGGTGGGAGATACCCAGTACTTC. Its protein is CASTPRVGDTQYF.

Comments on this clonotype: It may be a read error: a sequence one base away is much more abundant. The chain links TRBV12-3 or TRBV12-4 to TRBJ2-3, with a tentative D call TRBD1 (5 bases). The CDR3 loop spans 13 amino acids. V lost 3 bases and J lost 4, with 8 bases in between. DNA of the CDR3: TGTGCCAGCAGTTTCTTGGGGCCAGATACGCAGTATTTT. It yields the protein CASSFLGPDTQYF.

Of note for this clonotype: The germline gene is not matched at one end of the junction; a read error may be the cause. V usage is TRBV10-3 and J usage is TRBJ2-1, with 14 bases fitting TRBD2. The CDR3 extends over 18 amino acids. CDR1 and CDR2 (germline): ENHRY, SYGVKD. CDR3: CAISEGTPGLAGGGKQSF. The CDR3 coding sequence is TGTGCCATCAGTGAGGGGACACCCGGACTAGCGGGAGGAGGGAAGCAGTCCTTC.

As concerns this clonotype: A read error is possible here, since a much larger clone lies one base away. This chain uses TRBV6-5 with TRBJ2-1; 9 nucleotides line up with TRBD2. The CDR3 covers 16 residues. Germline CDR1 reads MNHEY; CDR2 reads SVGAGI. DNA of the CDR3: TGTGCCAGCAGTCCTTGGGCCGGCGGGAGGGCCCGGGAGCAGCTCTTC. It specifies CASSPWAGGRAREQLF.

This clonotype was seen once. The CDR3 loop is CASSSLTGSGANVLTF. CDR3 bases: TGTGCCAGCTCCAGCCTCACGGGCTCTGGGGCCAACGTCCTGACTTTC. V usage is TRBV21-1 and J usage is TRBJ2-6. TRBV21-1 is a recognized pseudogene. This CDR3 has 16 amino acids.